This entry lists 25 T cell receptor beta chains sequenced from one sample in a study of identical twins. TCRdb re-called the 5' RACE reads through MiXCR, storing one row per CDR3 protein. The table has fewer than 550,000 distinct CDR3 sequences, approximately 16% seen once. The sample was also reused in another study, on yellow fever vaccine responses in identical twins.

Sequenced input: CD4+ T cells sorted from blood. These receptors all come from a woman between 18 and 30 years old in good health.

The chain uses TRBV7-2 and TRBJ2-2; 8 positions agree with TRBD2. CDR1 is SGHTA and CDR2 is FQGNSA in the germline V gene. This CDR3 has 16 residues. Unmatched junction bases numbered 2, after V lost 2 bases and J lost 0 bases. Here the CDR3 reads CASSLTGGTNTGELFF. CDR3 DNA: TGTGCCAGCAGCTTAACGGGGGGGACGAACACCGGGGAGCTGTTTTTT.

This clonotype appeared a few times. The V call is TRBV10-3, the J call TRBJ2-7, with 7 bases that match TRBD1. From germline, CDR1 is ENHRY and CDR2 SYGVKD. This CDR3 contains 12 residues. V shed 6 bases and J 6 bases; nucleotides not matched to a gene: 5. CDR3: CAISQTGIEQYV. The CDR3 nucleotides read TGTGCCATCAGCCAGACAGGGATCGAGCAGTACGTC.

The chain combines TRBV11-2 with TRBJ2-3, with TRBD1 matching 9 bases. CDR1 and CDR2 from the germline V gene are SGHAT and FQNNGV. Trimming removed 6 bases from V and 6 bases from J; junction bases left unmatched: 16. This CDR3 has 17 residues. The CDR3 DNA sequence: TGTGCCAGCAGTCCAAGGGGACAGGGCCGGGGGAGCGATACGCAGTATTTT. This encodes CASSPRGQGRGSDTQYF.

V and J are TRBV4-1 and TRBJ2-7; D may be TRBD2 (6 bases). Trimming pared 4 bases from V and 7 bases from J, leaving 20 bases between. CDR3 size: 15 residues. Per germline, CDR1 MGHRA and CDR2 YSYEKL. DNA of the CDR3: TGCGCCAGCAGCCCGGGACTTCTAACGATCGGGGAGCAGTACTTC. Residues: CASSPGLLTIGEQYF.

V is TRBV4-1 and J is TRBJ2-3; D may be TRBD2 (5 bases). Per the germline V gene, CDR1 is MGHRA and CDR2 is YSYEKL. The CDR3 has 16 residues. V lost 1 base, J lost 0 bases, and 11 bases lay in between. CDR3 residues: CASSQVARTSTDTQYF. The CDR3 DNA reads TGCGCCAGCAGCCAAGTAGCGAGAACTAGCACAGATACGCAGTATTTT.

This clonotype was detected a few times. V is TRBV28 and J is TRBJ1-5, with D maybe TRBD1 (5 bases). Trimming removed 6 bases at V and 4 bases at J, with 13 bases between. The germline V gene has CDR1 MDHEN and CDR2 SYDVKM. There are 14 residues in the CDR3. In DNA form, the CDR3 reads TGTGCCAGCAGCCCCCCAGGGCAGAATCAGCCCCAGCATTTT. Translation: CASSPPGQNQPQHF.

The V gene is TRBV3-1, the J gene TRBJ2-7; no reliable D call. This CDR3 is built from 15 residues. Per germline, CDR1 LGHDT and CDR2 YNNKEL (reference sequence). V gave up 0 bases and J gave up 0 bases, with 9 bases separating them. The CDR3 loop reads CASSQDPVSSYEQYF. The CDR3 bases are TGTGCCAGCAGCCAAGACCCTGTGAGCTCCTACGAGCAGTACTTC.

This clonotype has a count of ten or more. The CDR3 DNA reads as TGTGCCAGCAGCCAATCCCAGACAGGGAATCAGTTCTTC. Translated, it gives CASSQSQTGNQFF. The chain combines TRBV3-1 with TRBJ2-1; 7 bases are shared with TRBD1. V was pared by 2 bases and J by 13 bases, with 8 bases of the junction left unmatched. This CDR3 has 13 residues. Germline values: CDR1 LGHDT, CDR2 YNNKEL (reference sequence).

This chain uses TRBV18 with TRBJ2-3; 14 nucleotides line up with TRBD2. Germline trimming cut 2 bases from V and 3 bases from J; bases unmatched to any gene: 13. This CDR3 has 20 residues. Germline assignment: CDR1 KGHSH and CDR2 LQKENI. CDR3: CASSPFLGLAGGRSTDTQYF. The CDR3 nucleotides read TGTGCCAGCTCACCATTTCTTGGACTAGCGGGAGGTCGTTCGACAGATACGCAGTATTTT.

This clonotype came up a few times. The V gene is TRBV29-1, the J gene TRBJ2-1, with TRBD2 identical over 13 bases. The V gene's germline CDR1 is SQVTM and CDR2 ANQGSEA. The length of the CDR3 is 15 residues. J was trimmed by 1 base and V by 5 bases; bases with no gene match: 2. CDR3 nucleotides: TGCAGCGTTCGACTAGCGGGAGGATCCTACAATGAGCAGTTCTTC. Amino acids: CSVRLAGGSYNEQFF.

This clonotype occurred a few times. V gene TRBV20-1 combines with J gene TRBJ2-1; no firm D call. The CDR3 runs 11 residues. The V gene's germline CDR1 is DFQATT and CDR2 SNEGSKA (reference sequence). V shed 6 bases and J shed 7 bases, with 10 bases lying between them. The CDR3 region is CSAKAQNEQFF. The CDR3 nucleotides are TGCAGTGCAAAGGCGCAGAATGAGCAGTTCTTC.

The V call is TRBV11-3, the J call TRBJ2-7, with 7 bases that match TRBD1. This CDR3 contains 14 residues. The ends lost 3 bases at V and 2 bases at J; junction bases unmatched: 4. Looked up from germline, CDR1 is SGHNT and CDR2 is YENEEA. The CDR3 spells CASSLQGDPYEQYF. The DNA for the CDR3 is TGTGCCAGCAGCTTGCAGGGGGACCCCTACGAGCAGTACTTC. The full variable domain, with the rest looked up from reference TRBV11-3 and TRBJ2-7, is EAGVVQSPRYKIIEKKQPVAFWCNPISGHNTLYWYLQNLGQGPELLIRYENEEAVDDSQLPKDRFSAERLKGVDSTLKIQPAELGDSAVYLCASSLQGDPYEQYFGPGTRLTVT.

This clonotype has at least ten counts. The gene calls are TRBV7-2 and TRBJ2-5; D is undetermined. CDR1 and CDR2 (germline): SGHTA, FQGNSA. CDR3 size: 12 residues. V was cut by 4 bases and J by 0 bases, with 3 bases left in between. The CDR3 nucleotides are TGTGCCAGCAGCTCGTACCAAGAGACCCAGTACTTC. It translates to CASSSYQETQYF.

This clonotype was found a few times. The chain joins TRBV10-3 to TRBJ2-1; TRBD1 matches 8 bases. Germline V gene sequence: CDR1 ENHRY, CDR2 SYGVKD. J gave up 3 bases and V 7 bases, and 11 bases lay outside the gene matches. This CDR3 is 16 amino acids long. CDR3 sequence: CAIKGQVGRGYNEQFF. The DNA for the CDR3 is TGTGCCATCAAGGGACAGGTGGGAAGGGGCTACAATGAGCAGTTCTTC.

A few counts support this clonotype. CDR3 region: CASTHSKGGSYNEQFF. The CDR3 nucleotides read TGTGCCAGCACCCATTCGAAAGGGGGCTCCTACAATGAGCAGTTCTTC. The chain couples TRBV14 to TRBJ2-1, with D maybe TRBD1 (6 bases). The germline V and J ends were trimmed by 7 bases and 0 bases, with 16 bases remaining between them. The V gene's germline CDR1 is SGHDN and CDR2 FVKESK. The CDR3 extends over 16 amino acids.

Written as DNA, the CDR3 is TGTGCCAGCACAGTGGGGGGACACCGCTACGAGCAGTACTTC. This encodes CASTVGGHRYEQYF. This sequence joins TRBV12-3 or TRBV12-4 and TRBJ2-7; the D call may be TRBD1 or TRBD2 (6 bases each). This CDR3 is built from 14 residues. Deletions cut 7 bases from V and 3 bases from J, with 16 bases between.

This clonotype was counted between two and nine times. The chain uses TRBV9 and TRBJ2-2; 8 bases are shared with TRBD2. The CDR3 has 17 residues. V shed 4 bases, J shed 4 bases, and the junction held 12 bases outside the gene matches. Germline-derived CDR1 and CDR2 are SGDLS and YYNGEE. The CDR3 is CASSPKKRELGTGELFF. The DNA of the CDR3 is TGTGCCAGCAGCCCTAAGAAGCGGGAGTTGGGCACCGGGGAGCTGTTTTTT.

The chain links TRBV28 to TRBJ1-2; weak D call: TRBD1 (5 bases). The V gene lost 6 bases and the J gene lost 2 bases, with 19 bases spanning the gap. CDR1 and CDR2 (germline): MDHEN, SYDVKM. This CDR3 comprises 16 residues. The CDR3 nucleotides read TGTGCCAGCAGATTAGCCCCACCGACAGAAAACTATGGCTACACCTTC. Translating gives CASRLAPPTENYGYTF.

This clonotype has just a few counts. V is TRBV9 and J is TRBJ2-1; a possible D gene is TRBD2 (6 bases). The CDR3 has 15 amino acids. CDR1 SGDLS and CDR2 YYNGEE come from the germline V gene. Trimming took 0 bases from V and 4 from J, leaving 11 bases between them. CDR3 residues: CASSVDSGRYNEQFF. CDR3 bases: TGTGCCAGCAGCGTAGATAGCGGTCGATACAATGAGCAGTTCTTC.

The rearrangement joins TRBV20-1 to TRBJ2-3, with 14 positions matching TRBD2. The length of the CDR3 is 17 residues. CDR1 DFQATT and CDR2 SNEGSKA come from the germline V gene (reference sequence). Trimming removed 6 bases from V and 0 bases from J; junction bases left unmatched: 8. The CDR3 nucleotides are TGCAGTGCCGCCGGACTAGCGGGAGGAATCAGCACAGATACGCAGTATTTT. Translated: CSAAGLAGGISTDTQYF.

The chain is built from TRBV29-1 and TRBJ2-5, with D perhaps TRBD1 (5 bases). The length of the CDR3 is 11 residues. Trimming removed 2 bases from V and 6 bases from J, with 7 bases in between. Germline V lookup: CDR1 SQVTM, CDR2 ANQGSEA. CDR3 coding DNA: TGCAGCGTTGAACTGGGGCAGACCCAGTACTTC. Encoded protein: CSVELGQTQYF.

The J gene is TRBJ2-1, the V gene TRBV10-3; 9 nucleotides match TRBD2. The CDR3 covers 15 residues. V trimming: 2 bases; J trimming: 8 bases; junction bases outside the gene matches: 7. Per the germline V gene, CDR1 is ENHRY and CDR2 is SYGVKD. The CDR3 sequence: CAISEVTSGRDEQFF. The CDR3 DNA sequence: TGTGCCATCAGTGAGGTTACTAGCGGGCGTGATGAGCAGTTCTTC.

This clonotype is a singleton in its sample. The V call is TRBV1, the J call TRBJ1-6. TRBV1 is termed a pseudogene. The CDR3 consists of 9 residues. CDR3 loop: CTSQTPLHF. The CDR3, as DNA: TGCACCAGCCAGACACCCCTCCACTTT.

As to this clonotype: Its ends do not fully match the called genes, so a read error is possible. This sequence joins TRBV2 and TRBJ2-1, with D possibly being TRBD2 (6 bases). Germline CDR1 SNHLY, CDR2 FYNNEI. CDR3 size: 15 residues. CDR3 coding DNA: TGTGCCGGCAGGAGGGAGAGAAACTCCTACAATGAGCAGTTCTTC. Its protein product is CAGRRERNSYNEQFF.

The rearrangement joins TRBV5-4 to TRBJ2-1; possibly TRBD2 for D (5 bases). Germline-derived CDR1 and CDR2 are SGHNT and YYREEE (reference sequence). CDR3 length: 15 amino acids. The V end lost 4 bases, the J end lost 5 bases, and 16 bases lay between the germline ends. CDR3 sequence: CASSVFSGDDNEQFF. The DNA for the CDR3 is TGTGCCAGCAGCGTTTTCAGCGGAGACGACAATGAGCAGTTCTTC.